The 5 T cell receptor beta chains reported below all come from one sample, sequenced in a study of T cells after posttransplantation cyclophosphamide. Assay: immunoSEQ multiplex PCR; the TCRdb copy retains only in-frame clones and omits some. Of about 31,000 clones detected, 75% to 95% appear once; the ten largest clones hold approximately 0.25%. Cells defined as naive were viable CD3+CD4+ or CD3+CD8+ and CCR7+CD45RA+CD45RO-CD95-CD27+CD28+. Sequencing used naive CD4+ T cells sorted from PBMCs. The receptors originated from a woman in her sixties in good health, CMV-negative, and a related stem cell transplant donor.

CDR3 in amino acids: CASSRGAYGYTF. CDR3 coding DNA: TGTGCCAGCAGCAGGGGGGCCTATGGCTACACCTTC. J is TRBJ1-2 and V is TRBV6-1; 7 bases are shared with TRBD1. The V gene end was trimmed by 6 bases and the J gene end by 4 bases; junction bases not matched to a gene: 2. Germline CDR1 reads MNHNS; CDR2 reads SASEGT. The CDR3 length is 12 residues.

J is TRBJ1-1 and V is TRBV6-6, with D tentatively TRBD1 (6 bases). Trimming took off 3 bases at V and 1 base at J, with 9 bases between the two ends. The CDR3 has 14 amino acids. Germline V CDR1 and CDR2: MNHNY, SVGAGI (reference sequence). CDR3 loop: CASSYQGSNTEAFF. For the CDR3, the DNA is TGTGCCAGCAGTTATCAGGGGTCGAACACTGAAGCTTTCTTT.

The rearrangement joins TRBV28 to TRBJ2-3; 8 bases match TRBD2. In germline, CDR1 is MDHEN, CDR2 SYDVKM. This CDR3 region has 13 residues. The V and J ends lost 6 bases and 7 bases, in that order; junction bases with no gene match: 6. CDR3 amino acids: CASRRSGTNTQYF. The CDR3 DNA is TGTGCCAGCAGGCGTAGCGGGACTAATACGCAGTATTTT.

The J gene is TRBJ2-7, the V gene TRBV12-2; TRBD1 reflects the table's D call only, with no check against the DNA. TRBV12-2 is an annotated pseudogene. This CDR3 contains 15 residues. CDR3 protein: CASRTRRRTGGEQYF. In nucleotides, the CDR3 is TGTGCAAGTCGGACACGGAGAAGGACAGGGGGCGAGCAGTACTTC.

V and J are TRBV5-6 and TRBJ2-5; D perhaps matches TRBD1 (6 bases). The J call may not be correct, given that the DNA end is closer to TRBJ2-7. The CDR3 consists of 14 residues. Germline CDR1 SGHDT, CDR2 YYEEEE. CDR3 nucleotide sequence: TGTGCCAGCAGCTCCCACAGGGCTCCAAGCGAGCAGTACTTC. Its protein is CASSSHRAPSEQYF.